This is a list of T cell receptor beta chains from one sample in a study of Graves' ophthalmopathy and Graves' hyperthyroidism. From the multiplex PCR reads, TCRdb called clonotypes with MiXCR, one entry per CDR3 protein. The table has 900,000 to 1,200,000 distinct CDR3 sequences, 35% to 40% seen once. Sequenced material: peripheral blood or thyroid tissue (not recorded which). These TCRs come from an adult man with Graves' hyperthyroidism. Both conserved end residues are part of each CDR3. The D gene is left open where the match is weak. Not every row has a clone size; where given, it reads once, few, many or a size class.

cdr3_nt cdr3_aa v_call d_call j_call clone_size
TGCAGTGACCAAGGACTAGCGGGAGAGACCCAGTACTTC CSDQGLAGETQYF TRBV20-1 TRBD2 TRBJ2-5 NA
TGTGCCAGCAGCCCAAACCAGGGGGCTGGCTACACCTTC CASSPNQGAGYTF TRBV14 TRBD1 TRBJ1-2 many
TGCGCCAGCAGGGACAGCGATGCTTTCATGAACACTGAAGCTTTCTTT CASRDSDAFMNTEAFF TRBV5-1 NA TRBJ1-1 few
TGTGCCATCAGTGAGTCGTCTCGGGGCTACGAGCAGTACTTC CAISESSRGYEQYF TRBV10-3 NA TRBJ2-7 many
TGTGCCAGCAGCGTAGTGGGGAGGCTCACAGATACGCAGTATTTT CASSVVGRLTDTQYF TRBV7-9 NA TRBJ2-3 few
TGTGCCAGCAGTCGGGGACAGTATAATTCACCCCTCCACTTT CASSRGQYNSPLHF TRBV14 TRBD1 TRBJ1-6 many
TGCAGTGCTAGTTCAGGGGGTGGTCGCACTGAAGCTTTCTTT CSASSGGGRTEAFF TRBV20-1 TRBD1 TRBJ1-1 many
TGCGCCAGCAGCCATAAAACTACAGGGCTTGAAGCTTTCTTT CASSHKTTGLEAFF TRBV4-3 NA TRBJ1-1 NA
TGTGCCAGCAGCCACCTCAAGAACACTGAAGCTTTCTTT CASSHLKNTEAFF TRBV7-9 NA TRBJ1-1 NA
TGTGCCACCAGCAGGGCGGGACAGGGGGTACATCAGCCCCAGCATTTT CATSRAGQGVHQPQHF TRBV15 TRBD1 TRBJ1-5 many
TGCGCCAGCAGTTCCCCGCCAGGTCCCTATAGCAATCAGCCCCAGCATTTT CASSSPPGPYSNQPQHF TRBV28 NA TRBJ1-5 NA
TGCAGTGCTAGAGATCGTGGGGCACACGAGCAGTACTTC CSARDRGAHEQYF TRBV20-1 NA TRBJ2-7 few
TGTGCCAGCAGCCCGAGGTTCGGGTCTACGAACACCGGGGAGCTGTTTTTT CASSPRFGSTNTGELFF TRBV5-6 NA TRBJ2-2 NA
TGTGCCAGCAGTTCTGGGTCCCATCAGCCCCAGCATTTT CASSSGSHQPQHF TRBV27 NA TRBJ1-5 NA
TGTGCCAGCAGCTTTCCCCCTTCGGACAACCTTAGCAATCAGCCCCAGCATTTT CASSFPPSDNLSNQPQHF TRBV5-8 NA TRBJ1-5 NA
TGTGCCACCAGCAGCCCCGGACAGGGACACACTGAAGCTTTCTTT CATSSPGQGHTEAFF TRBV15 TRBD1 TRBJ1-1 once
TGTGCCAGCAGTCCTGGGGTCTCGAACACCGGGGAGCTGTTTTTT CASSPGVSNTGELFF TRBV6-6 NA TRBJ2-2 NA
TGTGCCATCAGTAACCCCCGAGAGGTGGGGACCGGGGAGCTGTTTTTT CAISNPREVGTGELFF TRBV10-3 NA TRBJ2-2 few
TGCAGCGTCCTACAGGGAACTAATGAAAAACTGTTTTTT CSVLQGTNEKLFF TRBV29-1 NA TRBJ1-4 many
TGCGCCAGCAGCTTGGTGGGACAGGGGAACACCGGGGAGCTGTTTTTT CASSLVGQGNTGELFF TRBV5-1 TRBD1 TRBJ2-2 NA
TGCAGCGTTGAAGATCGGACAGGGGGCTATGGCTACACCTTC CSVEDRTGGYGYTF TRBV29-1 TRBD1 TRBJ1-2 NA
TGTGCCAGCATGAGTTTGGAGATCTCTGGAAACACCATATATTTT CASMSLEISGNTIYF TRBV7-2 NA TRBJ1-3 NA
TGTGCCAGCATGCCAGGGTCGGTATCCTATGGCTACACCTTC CASMPGSVSYGYTF TRBV5-1 NA TRBJ1-2 NA
TGTGCCAGCAGACTAACAGGACTAGCCAAAAACATTCAGTACTTC CASRLTGLAKNIQYF TRBV7-9 NA TRBJ2-4 NA
TGTGCCAGCAGTTCTGCTATCTCCGGGGAGCTGTTTTTT CASSSAISGELFF TRBV6-5 NA TRBJ2-2 few
TGTGCCAGCAGTGAAGCTTCTCGGAAGTACGAGCAGTACTTC CASSEASRKYEQYF TRBV2 NA TRBJ2-7 many
TGTGCCAGCAGCCCTGGACAGGTGATCTCCTACGAGCAGTACTTC CASSPGQVISYEQYF TRBV7-2 TRBD1 TRBJ2-7 few
TGTGCCAGTAGTCCGCGGGGGATCACCGGGGAGCTGTTTTTT CASSPRGITGELFF TRBV19 TRBD2 TRBJ2-2 many
TGCGCCAGCAGCTTGGCCTTCTCTGGGGCCAACGTCCTGACTTTC CASSLAFSGANVLTF TRBV5-1 NA TRBJ2-6 many
TGTGCCAGCACGGACAGTGAGGTCACTGAAGCTTTCTTT CASTDSEVTEAFF TRBV2 NA TRBJ1-1 many
TGTGCCAGCAGCGCAACAGGGCTCGTCAATGAAAAACTGTTTTTT CASSATGLVNEKLFF TRBV9 NA TRBJ1-4 many
TGTGCCAGCAGCCAAGATCGGATCGGCAGGGGGCATCAAGAGACCCAGTACTTC CASSQDRIGRGHQETQYF TRBV14 TRBD1 TRBJ2-5 few
TGTGCCAGCAGCGTAGGGGTAGCTAACGGAGAGACCCAGTACTTC CASSVGVANGETQYF TRBV9 NA TRBJ2-5 NA
TGTGCCAGCAGTGACGGGACAGGGGCACACTATGGCTACACCTTC CASSDGTGAHYGYTF TRBV10-3 TRBD1 TRBJ1-2 NA
TGTGCCATCAGCCGCGACAGAAGTCAGCCCCAGCATTTT CAISRDRSQPQHF TRBV10-3 NA TRBJ1-5 many
TGCAGCGGCAGGGGGCGATGGGGCTACACCTTC CSGRGRWGYTF TRBV29-1 TRBD1 TRBJ1-2 NA
TGTGCCAGCAGTTACGTGACAGGGGGACATAATTCACCCCTCCACTTT CASSYVTGGHNSPLHF TRBV6-5 TRBD1 TRBJ1-6 many
TGCGCCAGCAGTTACACAATACAGGGATCCTACGAGCAGTACTTC CASSYTIQGSYEQYF TRBV5-1 NA TRBJ2-7 NA
TGTGCCAGTAGTTCCCGGACAGGGCGAGGCTACACCTTC CASSSRTGRGYTF TRBV19 TRBD1 TRBJ1-2 many
TGTGCCAGCAGTGAAACTCTGGGCTTATACGAGCAGTACTTC CASSETLGLYEQYF TRBV6-1 NA TRBJ2-7 few
TGTGCCAGCAGCTTAGATCCCCAGGGGGCATCAGCTTTCTTT CASSLDPQGASAFF TRBV7-2 TRBD1 TRBJ1-1 NA
TGCAGCGTTGTCGGTAGGGGACCATTGAACACTGAAGCTTTCTTT CSVVGRGPLNTEAFF TRBV29-1 NA TRBJ1-1 NA
TGTGCCAGCAGCTTTTTTAAGTGGCAGGCGGCCTCTGGAAACACCATATATTTT CASSFFKWQAASGNTIYF TRBV7-9 NA TRBJ1-3 NA
TGTGCCAGTAGTATAACGCGCCAGGGACTATCTGGGGCCAACGTCCTGACTTTC CASSITRQGLSGANVLTF TRBV19 TRBD2 TRBJ2-6 many
TGTGCCAGCAGTTTACGTCGGGTCAATCAGCCCCAGCATTTT CASSLRRVNQPQHF TRBV12-3/TRBV12-4 NA TRBJ1-5 many
TGTGCCAGCAGTCAGGTCGGAGGGATCATATTT CASSQVGGIIF TRBV12-3/TRBV12-4 NA TRBJ1-1 many
TGTGCCAGCAGCCGATGGGGTATATCCTACGAGCAGTACTTC CASSRWGISYEQYF TRBV7-2 NA TRBJ2-7 NA
TGTGCTAGCAAACCGACAGATATCTATGGCTACACCTTC CASKPTDIYGYTF TRBV7-2 NA TRBJ1-2 few
TGTGCCAGCAGTTTATCCCCCGCGACTAGCGGCTCCTACGAGCAGTACTTC CASSLSPATSGSYEQYF TRBV12-3/TRBV12-4 TRBD2 TRBJ2-7 once
TGCGCCAGCAGCCAAGATACTAATGAAAAACTGTTTTTT CASSQDTNEKLFF TRBV4-3 NA TRBJ1-4 NA
TGTGCCAGCAGTGGAGTTAGCCGGGCCGCTGAAGCTTTCTTT CASSGVSRAAEAFF TRBV6-2/TRBV6-3 NA TRBJ1-1 few